Listed below are T cell receptor beta chains from one sample, sequenced in a study of CD8+ T cells in alopecia areata. TCRdb keeps only in-frame clones here, not all; method: immunoSEQ multiplex PCR. The sample includes more than 140,000 clones, approximately 86% of them seen just once. Specimen: CD8+ T cells sorted from blood, collected at week 4, from a patient treated with tofacitinib. These receptor sequences come from a human donor with alopecia areata. The CDR3 runs from the conserved cysteine through the conserved F or W. A D gene is named only where the DNA matches it firmly. Not all rows give a size; the values are once, few, many and, for expanded clones, a class.

V: TRBV29-1; size: -; D: TRBD1; J: TRBJ1-2; CDR3: CSVDAGRGSSNTF; DNA: TGCAGCGTTGATGCAGGCAGGGGGTCCAGTAACACCTTC
V: TRBV7-2; size: -; D: -; J: TRBJ2-1; CDR3: CASSLLASSYNEQFF; DNA: TGTGCCAGCAGCTTACTAGCGAGCTCCTACAATGAGCAGTTCTTC
V: TRBV6-1; size: few; D: TRBD2; J: TRBJ2-2; CDR3: CASSELAGGTGELFF; DNA: TGTGCCAGCAGTGAACTAGCGGGGGGCACCGGGGAGCTGTTTTTT
V: TRBV5-1; size: -; D: -; J: TRBJ2-7; CDR3: CASSSPFSFEQYF; DNA: TGCGCCAGCAGCTCTCCCTTTAGCTTCGAGCAGTACTTC
V: TRBV30; size: -; D: -; J: TRBJ2-1; CDR3: CAWSVAPSSEQFF; DNA: TGTGCCTGGAGTGTGGCCCCCTCGAGTGAGCAGTTCTTC
V: TRBV7-9; size: -; D: -; J: TRBJ2-2; CDR3: CASSSEELFF; DNA: TGTGCCAGCAGCTCGGAGGAGCTGTTTTTT
V: TRBV29-1; size: -; D: -; J: TRBJ2-1; CDR3: CSVEVRLLYNEQFF; DNA: TGCAGCGTTGAAGTCCGGCTATTGTACAATGAGCAGTTCTTC
V: TRBV2; size: -; D: -; J: TRBJ1-1; CDR3: CASSVDRPEAFF; DNA: TGTGCCAGCAGCGTTGACAGGCCCGAAGCTTTCTTT
V: TRBV25-1; size: -; D: TRBD2; J: TRBJ2-7; CDR3: CASSGPGLAFYEQYF; DNA: TGTGCCAGCAGTGGTCCGGGACTAGCGTTCTACGAGCAGTACTTC
V: TRBV15; size: few; D: -; J: TRBJ2-7; CDR3: CATSDRKVYEQYF; DNA: TGTGCCACCTCGGACAGAAAGGTCTACGAGCAGTACTTC
V: TRBV27; size: -; D: -; J: TRBJ1-1; CDR3: CASSFSSLGQEAFF; DNA: TGTGCCAGCAGTTTCTCATCCCTTGGACAAGAAGCTTTCTTT
V: TRBV6-5; size: few; D: TRBD1; J: TRBJ2-7; CDR3: CASSFPGTGHAYEQYF; DNA: TGTGCCAGCAGTTTCCCCGGGACAGGGCATGCCTACGAGCAGTACTTC
V: TRBV19; size: -; D: TRBD1; J: TRBJ2-1; CDR3: CASSMVPGQGNNEQFF; DNA: TGTGCCAGTAGTATGGTGCCGGGACAGGGGAACAATGAGCAGTTCTTC
V: TRBV5-1; size: few; D: -; J: TRBJ2-3; CDR3: CASSLEGASTDTQYF; DNA: TGCGCCAGCAGCTTGGAAGGGGCCAGCACAGATACGCAGTATTTT
V: TRBV6-5; size: once; D: -; J: TRBJ2-7; CDR3: CASSYAEDGYEQYF; DNA: TGTGCCAGCAGTTACGCGGAGGACGGCTACGAGCAGTACTTC
V: TRBV29-1; size: -; D: -; J: TRBJ2-6; CDR3: CSVVKIGANVLTF; DNA: TGCAGCGTTGTTAAGATCGGGGCCAACGTCCTGACTTTC
V: TRBV4-1; size: few; D: -; J: TRBJ1-3; CDR3: CASRKDSSSGNTIYF; DNA: TGCGCCAGCAGGAAGGACAGCAGCTCTGGAAACACCATATATTTT
V: TRBV7-2; size: -; D: TRBD2; J: TRBJ2-3; CDR3: CASSSSPGLATSTDTQYF; DNA: TGTGCCAGCAGCTCCTCCCCCGGACTAGCGACTAGCACAGATACGCAGTATTTT